These T cell receptor beta chains were read from a single sample in a study of regulatory T cells in long-lasting Graves disease. TCRdb independently ran MiXCR on the multiplex PCR reads; one entry per CDR3 protein. Counted here are approximately 230,000 distinct CDR3 sequences, approximately 20% occurring once; the ten biggest clones make up approximately 24%. The sample in question was peripheral blood mononuclear cells (PBMCs), obtained at new diagnosis, from a patient treated with antithyroid drugs. Receptors originate from a female donor with Graves disease. CDR3s include the opening cysteine and the closing phenylalanine or tryptophan. The D gene is left open where the match is weak. Part of the rows lack a size; the others show once, few, many or a class for expanded clones.

many	TRBV2	NA	TRBJ2-1	TGTGCCGGTGAACACGAAAGAAGTGAGCAGTTCTTC	CAGEHERSEQFF
many	TRBV6-1	TRBD2	TRBJ2-1	TGTGCCACCCTAGCGGGAGGTTACAATGAGCAGTTCTTC	CATLAGGYNEQFF
NA	TRBV2	NA	TRBJ2-5	TGTGCCAGCAAGCTAGAAGAGACCCAGTACTTC	CASKLEETQYF
few	TRBV7-3	TRBD2	TRBJ2-3	TGTGCCAGCAGCTTAGGCTTTAGGCGGGAGGGCCTCAATACGCAGTATTTT	CASSLGFRREGLNTQYF
many	TRBV3-1	TRBD1	TRBJ2-7	TGTGCCAGCAGCCACCTACAGGGGGCGCAGGTAGAGCAGTACTTC	CASSHLQGAQVEQYF
many	TRBV16	TRBD1	TRBJ1-3	TGTGCCAGCAGCCACGGGACAGGGAGTTTGGCCGGAAACACCATATATTTT	CASSHGTGSLAGNTIYF
many	TRBV4-3	NA	TRBJ1-1	TGTGCCAGCAGCCAAGATCTGGGGTTTGGGCAGGGAGATACTGAAGCTTTCTTT	CASSQDLGFGQGDTEAFF
many	TRBV4-1	TRBD1	TRBJ1-2	TGCGCCAGCAGCCACCCGGGGGGACAGTTCTATGGCTACACCTTC	CASSHPGGQFYGYTF
NA	TRBV12-3/TRBV12-4	NA	TRBJ1-5	TGTGCCAGCAGCTCCCGACGGGATCAGCCCCGGCATTTT	CASSSRRDQPRHF
many	TRBV7-9	NA	TRBJ1-4	TGTGCCAGCAGCTTAGAGTCTTCGTGGGACGGACGTAATGAAAAACTGTTTTTT	CASSLESSWDGRNEKLFF
few	TRBV19	TRBD1	TRBJ1-4	TGTGCCAGTCGTCCGACAGGGGTAAATGAAAAACTGTTTTTT	CASRPTGVNEKLFF
once	TRBV28	NA	TRBJ1-1	TGTGCCAGCAGTTTGCCGTTAATGAACACTGAAGCTTTCTTT	CASSLPLMNTEAFF
many	TRBV19	NA	TRBJ1-4	TGTGCCAGTAGTTTCGGCCGCCGTAATGAAAAACTGTTTTTT	CASSFGRRNEKLFF
many	TRBV30	TRBD1	TRBJ1-1	TGTGCCTGGAGTCAGGGGGAGACTGAAGCTTTCTTT	CAWSQGETEAFF
NA	TRBV2	NA	TRBJ1-5	TGTGCCAGCAGCACGAAATCCGGGACGGCAGTTAATCAGCCCCAGCATTTT	CASSTKSGTAVNQPQHF
many	TRBV19	TRBD2	TRBJ2-5	TGTGCCAGTTCGGCTAGCGGGAGGGCCGTGGAGACCCAGTACTTC	CASSASGRAVETQYF
NA	TRBV18	NA	TRBJ2-3	TGTGCCAGCTCACAGGGGGAGGCAGATACGCAGTATTTT	CASSQGEADTQYF
NA	TRBV7-9	NA	TRBJ1-6	TGTGCCAGCAGCTTAGGCAAAACGGAAAATTCACCCCTCCACTTT	CASSLGKTENSPLHF
many	TRBV27	NA	TRBJ2-7	TGTGCCAGCAGTTTATCGGCGGCTAGCTTTCAGCGCGAGCAGTACTTC	CASSLSAASFQREQYF
many	TRBV6-1	NA	TRBJ2-2	TGTGCCAGCAGTGCAGCGCTGGAGGGCCACGGGGAGCTGTTTTTT	CASSAALEGHGELFF
many	TRBV12-5	NA	TRBJ2-2	TGTGCTAGTGGACCCAATCTCGGCGGGGAGCTGTTTTTT	CASGPNLGGELFF
NA	TRBV11-2	NA	TRBJ2-3	TGTGCCAGCAGCTTAGGGGGGGCGGGGATTTACACAGATACGCAGTATTTT	CASSLGGAGIYTDTQYF
many	TRBV12-5	TRBD2	TRBJ2-1	TGTGCTAGTGAGTATAGCGGGAGTAATGAGCAGTTCTTC	CASEYSGSNEQFF